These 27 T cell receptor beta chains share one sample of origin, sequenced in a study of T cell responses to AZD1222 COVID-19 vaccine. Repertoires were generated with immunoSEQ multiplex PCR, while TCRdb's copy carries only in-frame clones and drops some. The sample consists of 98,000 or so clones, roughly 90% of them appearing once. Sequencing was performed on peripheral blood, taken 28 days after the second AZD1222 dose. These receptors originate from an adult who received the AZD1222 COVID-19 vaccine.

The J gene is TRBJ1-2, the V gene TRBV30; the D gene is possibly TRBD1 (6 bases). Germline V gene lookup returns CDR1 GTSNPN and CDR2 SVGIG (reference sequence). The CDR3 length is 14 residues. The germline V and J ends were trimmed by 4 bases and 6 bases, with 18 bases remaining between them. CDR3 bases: TGTGCCTGGACCAATACGGCCCCAGGGGATGGCTACACCTTC. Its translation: CAWTNTAPGDGYTF.

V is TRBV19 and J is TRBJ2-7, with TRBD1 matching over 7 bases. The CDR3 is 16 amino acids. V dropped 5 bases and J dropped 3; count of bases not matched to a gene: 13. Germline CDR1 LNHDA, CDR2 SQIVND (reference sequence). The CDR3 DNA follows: TGTGCCAGTAGTTTCTCGATCAGACAGGGTTTCTACGAGCAGTACTTC. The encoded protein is CASSFSIRQGFYEQYF.

The CDR3 DNA is TGTGCCAGCAGCCCCATCTCGATTCAGGGGGCTTACGAGCAGTACTTC. Amino acid sequence: CASSPISIQGAYEQYF. J is TRBJ2-7 and V is TRBV27; 8 bases are shared with TRBD1. The CDR3 contains 16 residues. Germline lookup yields CDR1 MNHEY and CDR2 SMNVEV (reference sequence). The trim removed 6 bases at V and 4 bases at J, leaving 14 bases unmatched.

The CDR3 sequence: CASSYRGPGGNYGYTF. In nucleotides, the CDR3 is TGTGCCAGTAGTTACAGGGGCCCAGGGGGTAACTATGGCTACACCTTC. The J gene is TRBJ1-2, the V gene TRBV19; 7 bases line up with TRBD1. The CDR3 is 16 amino acids. V shed 5 bases, J shed 1 base, and the junction held 10 bases outside the gene matches. The germline gives CDR1 LNHDA, CDR2 SQIVND (reference sequence). The entire variable domain, with the rest obtained from reference TRBV19 and TRBJ1-2, is as follows: DGGITQSPKYLFRKEGQNVTLSCEQNLNHDAMYWYRQDPGQGLRLIYYSQIVNDFQKGDIAEGYSVSREKKESFPLTVTSAQKNPTAFYLCASSYRGPGGNYGYTFGSGTRLTVV.

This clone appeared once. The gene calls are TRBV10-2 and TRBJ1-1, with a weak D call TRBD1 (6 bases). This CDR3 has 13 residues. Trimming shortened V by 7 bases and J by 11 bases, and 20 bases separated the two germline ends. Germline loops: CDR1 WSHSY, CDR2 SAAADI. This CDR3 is CASKTTGLQKAFF. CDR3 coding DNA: TGCGCCAGCAAGACCACAGGGCTCCAAAAGGCTTTCTTT.

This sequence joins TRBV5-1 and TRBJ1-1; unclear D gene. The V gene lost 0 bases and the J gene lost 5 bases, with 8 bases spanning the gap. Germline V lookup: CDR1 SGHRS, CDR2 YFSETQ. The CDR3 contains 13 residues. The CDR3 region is CASSLAGRTEAFF. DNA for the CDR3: TGCGCCAGCAGCTTGGCGGGGAGGACTGAAGCTTTCTTT.

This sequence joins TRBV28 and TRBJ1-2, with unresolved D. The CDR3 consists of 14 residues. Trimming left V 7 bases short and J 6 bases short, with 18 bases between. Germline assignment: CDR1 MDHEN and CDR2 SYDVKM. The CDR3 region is CASTFGGSRDGYTF. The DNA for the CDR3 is TGTGCCAGCACTTTCGGAGGGTCACGCGATGGCTACACCTTC.

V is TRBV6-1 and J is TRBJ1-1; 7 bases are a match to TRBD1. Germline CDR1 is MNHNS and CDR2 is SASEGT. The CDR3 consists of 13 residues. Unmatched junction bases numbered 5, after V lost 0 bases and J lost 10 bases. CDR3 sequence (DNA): TGTGCCAGCAGTGAAGCCGCGTACAGGGGAGCTTTCTTT. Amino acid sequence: CASSEAAYRGAFF.

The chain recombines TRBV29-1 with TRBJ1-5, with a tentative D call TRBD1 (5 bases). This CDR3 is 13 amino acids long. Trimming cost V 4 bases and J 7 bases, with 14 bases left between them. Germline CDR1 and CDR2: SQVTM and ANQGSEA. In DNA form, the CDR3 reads TGCAGCGTTGGGGGGGGAGAGAGGCAGCCCCAGCATTTT. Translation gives CSVGGGERQPQHF.

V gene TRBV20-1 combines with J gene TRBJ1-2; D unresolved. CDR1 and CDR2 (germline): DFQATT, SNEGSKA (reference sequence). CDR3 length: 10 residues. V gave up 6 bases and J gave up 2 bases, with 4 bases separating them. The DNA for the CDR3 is TGCAGTGCCCGGAACTATGGCTACACCTTC. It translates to CSARNYGYTF.

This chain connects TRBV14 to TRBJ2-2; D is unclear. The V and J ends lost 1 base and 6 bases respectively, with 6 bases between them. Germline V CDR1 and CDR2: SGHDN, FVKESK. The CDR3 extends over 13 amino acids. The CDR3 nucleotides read TGTGCCAGCAGCCAAGTAGTCGCCGGGGAGCTGTTTTTT. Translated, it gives CASSQVVAGELFF.

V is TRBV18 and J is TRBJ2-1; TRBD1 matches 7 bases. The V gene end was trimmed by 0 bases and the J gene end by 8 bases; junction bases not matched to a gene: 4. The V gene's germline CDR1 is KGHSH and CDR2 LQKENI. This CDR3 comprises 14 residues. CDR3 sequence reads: CASSPPQGVYEQFF. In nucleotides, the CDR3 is TGTGCCAGCTCACCACCCCAGGGGGTCTATGAGCAGTTCTTC.

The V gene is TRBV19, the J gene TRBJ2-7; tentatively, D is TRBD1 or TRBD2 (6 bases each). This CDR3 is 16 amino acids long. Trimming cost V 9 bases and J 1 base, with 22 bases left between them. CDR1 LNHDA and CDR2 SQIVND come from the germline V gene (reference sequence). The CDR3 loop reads CASSVPGAGRSYEQYF. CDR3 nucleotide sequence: TGTGCCAGCAGTGTACCGGGGGCAGGGCGTTCCTACGAGCAGTACTTC.

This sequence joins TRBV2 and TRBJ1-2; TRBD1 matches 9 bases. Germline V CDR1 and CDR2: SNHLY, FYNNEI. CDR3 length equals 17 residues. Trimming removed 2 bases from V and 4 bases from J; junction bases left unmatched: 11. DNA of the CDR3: TGTGCCAGCAGTGAAAGGGGACAGGGACTGGGTGGCTATGGCTACACCTTC. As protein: CASSERGQGLGGYGYTF.

The CDR3 reads CASSLLQNTGELFF. The CDR3 coding sequence is TGTGCCAGCAGCTTGTTACAGAACACCGGGGAGCTGTTTTTT. The chain employs TRBV5-4 and TRBJ2-2; D unresolved. The germline gives CDR1 SGHNT, CDR2 YYREEE (reference sequence). This CDR3 region has 14 residues. The ends were cut back, 1 base at V and 1 base at J, with 5 bases in the middle.

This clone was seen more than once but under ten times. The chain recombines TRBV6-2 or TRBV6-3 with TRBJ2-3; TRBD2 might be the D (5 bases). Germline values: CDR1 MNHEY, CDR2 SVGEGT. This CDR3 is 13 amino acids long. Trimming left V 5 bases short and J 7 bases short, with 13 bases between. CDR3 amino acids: CASSTGRLNTQYF. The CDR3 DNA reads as TGTGCCAGCAGTACGGGGAGATTGAATACGCAGTATTTT.

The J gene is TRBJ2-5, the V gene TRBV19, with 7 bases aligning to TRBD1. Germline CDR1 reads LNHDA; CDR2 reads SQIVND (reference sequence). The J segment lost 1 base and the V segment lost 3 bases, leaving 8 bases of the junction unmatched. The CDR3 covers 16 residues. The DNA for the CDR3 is TGTGCCAGTAGTATGCTACTGAAGGGGGCCCAAGAGACCCAGTACTTC. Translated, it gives CASSMLLKGAQETQYF.

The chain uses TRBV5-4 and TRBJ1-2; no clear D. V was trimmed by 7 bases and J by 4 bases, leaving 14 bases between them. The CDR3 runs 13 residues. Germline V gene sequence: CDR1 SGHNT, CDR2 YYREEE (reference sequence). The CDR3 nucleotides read TGTGCCAGCTGGGGTTTCGGCATCTATGGCTACACCTTC. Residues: CASWGFGIYGYTF.

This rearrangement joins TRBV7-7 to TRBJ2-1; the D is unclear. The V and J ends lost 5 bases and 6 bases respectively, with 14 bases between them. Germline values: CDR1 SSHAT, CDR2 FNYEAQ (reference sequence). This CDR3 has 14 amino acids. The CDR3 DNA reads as TGTGCCAGCAGCCTATATCTTGGCGGCAATGAGCAGTTCTTC. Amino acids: CASSLYLGGNEQFF.

CDR3 sequence reads: CASITTASGELFF. In nucleotides, the CDR3 is TGTGCCAGCATTACTACAGCTTCCGGGGAGCTGTTTTTT. The J gene is TRBJ2-2, the V gene TRBV6-5; D gene unclear. CDR1 and CDR2 from the germline V gene are MNHEY and SVGAGI. Trimming removed 7 bases from V and 6 bases from J, with 12 bases in between. The CDR3 consists of 13 residues.

The CDR3 region has the DNA TGTGCCAGCAGCCAAGGTTTCGGGGATTCACCCCTCCACTTT. Protein sequence: CASSQGFGDSPLHF. The chain combines TRBV3-1 (or the pseudogene TRBV3-2) with TRBJ1-6; D ambiguous. This CDR3 comprises 14 residues. V was shortened by 1 base and J by 8 bases, with 9 bases between the two germline ends. Germline V gene data show CDR1 as LGHDT and CDR2 as YNNKEL (reference sequence).

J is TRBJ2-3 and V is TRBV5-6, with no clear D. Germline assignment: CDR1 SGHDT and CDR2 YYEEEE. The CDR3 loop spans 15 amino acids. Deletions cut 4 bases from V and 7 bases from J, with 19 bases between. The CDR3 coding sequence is TGTGCCAGCAGCCCCGACGTTGGTAGGCTTAATACGCAGTATTTT. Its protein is CASSPDVGRLNTQYF. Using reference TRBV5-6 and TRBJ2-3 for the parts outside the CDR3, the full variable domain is DAGVTQSPTHLIKTRGQQVTLRCSPKSGHDTVSWYQQALGQGPQFIFQYYEEEERQRGNFPDRFSGHQFPNYSSELNVNALLLGDSALYLCASSPDVGRLNTQYFGPGTRLTVL.

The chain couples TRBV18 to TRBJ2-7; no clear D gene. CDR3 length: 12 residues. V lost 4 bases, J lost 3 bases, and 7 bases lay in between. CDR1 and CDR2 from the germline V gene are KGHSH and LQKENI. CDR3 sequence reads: CASSLSDYEQYF. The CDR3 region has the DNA TGTGCCAGCTCACTTTCAGACTACGAGCAGTACTTC.

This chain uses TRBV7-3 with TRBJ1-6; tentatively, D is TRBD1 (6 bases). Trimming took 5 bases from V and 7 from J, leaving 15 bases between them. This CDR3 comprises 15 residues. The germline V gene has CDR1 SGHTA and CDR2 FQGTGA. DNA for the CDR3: TGTGCCAGCAGCGAATACAGCGGGGGCAATTCACCCCTCCACTTT. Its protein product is CASSEYSGGNSPLHF.

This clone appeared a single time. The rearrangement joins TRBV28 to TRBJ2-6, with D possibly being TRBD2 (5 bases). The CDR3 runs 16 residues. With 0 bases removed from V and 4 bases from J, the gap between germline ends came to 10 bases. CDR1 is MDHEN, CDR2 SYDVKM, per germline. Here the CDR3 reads CASSLWGRTGANVLTF. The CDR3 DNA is TGTGCCAGCAGTTTATGGGGGAGAACGGGGGCCAACGTCCTGACTTTC.

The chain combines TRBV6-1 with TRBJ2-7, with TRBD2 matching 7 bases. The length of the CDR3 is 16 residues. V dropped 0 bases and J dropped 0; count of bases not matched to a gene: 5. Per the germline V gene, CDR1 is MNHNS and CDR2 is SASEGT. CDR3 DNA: TGTGCCAGCAGTGAAGCGCCTCGCGGGAGCTCCTACGAGCAGTACTTC. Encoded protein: CASSEAPRGSSYEQYF.

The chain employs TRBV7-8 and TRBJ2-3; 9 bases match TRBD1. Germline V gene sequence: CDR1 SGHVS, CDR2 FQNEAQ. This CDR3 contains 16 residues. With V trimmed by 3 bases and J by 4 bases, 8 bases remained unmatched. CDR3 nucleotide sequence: TGTGCCAGCAGCTTGGGGACAGGGAGAGTCTCAGATACGCAGTATTTT. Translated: CASSLGTGRVSDTQYF.